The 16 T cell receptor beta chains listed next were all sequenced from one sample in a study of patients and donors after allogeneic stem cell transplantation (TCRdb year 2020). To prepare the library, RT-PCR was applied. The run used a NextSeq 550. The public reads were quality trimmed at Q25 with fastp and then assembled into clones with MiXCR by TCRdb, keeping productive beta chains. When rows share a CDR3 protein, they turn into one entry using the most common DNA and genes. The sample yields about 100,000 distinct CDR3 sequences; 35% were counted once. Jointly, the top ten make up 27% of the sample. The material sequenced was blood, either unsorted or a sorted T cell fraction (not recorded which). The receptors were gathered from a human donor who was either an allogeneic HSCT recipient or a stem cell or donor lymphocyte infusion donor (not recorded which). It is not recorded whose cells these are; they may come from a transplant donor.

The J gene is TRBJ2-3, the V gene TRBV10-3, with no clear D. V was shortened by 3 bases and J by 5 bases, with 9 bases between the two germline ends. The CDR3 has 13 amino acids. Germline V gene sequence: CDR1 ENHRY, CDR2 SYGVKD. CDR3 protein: CAISDGVEDTQYF. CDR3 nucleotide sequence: TGTGCCATCAGTGATGGCGTCGAAGATACGCAGTATTTT.

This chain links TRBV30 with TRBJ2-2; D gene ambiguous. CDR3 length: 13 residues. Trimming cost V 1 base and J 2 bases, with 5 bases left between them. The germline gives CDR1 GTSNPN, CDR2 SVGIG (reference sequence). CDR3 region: CAWSEYNTGELFF. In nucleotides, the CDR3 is TGTGCCTGGAGTGAATATAACACCGGGGAGCTGTTTTTT.

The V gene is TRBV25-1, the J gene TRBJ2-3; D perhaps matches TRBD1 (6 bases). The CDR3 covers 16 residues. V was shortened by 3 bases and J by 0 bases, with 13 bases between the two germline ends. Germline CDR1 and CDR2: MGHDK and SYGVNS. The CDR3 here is CASSEPRGYSTDTQYF. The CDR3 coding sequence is TGTGCCAGCAGTGAGCCCAGGGGTTACAGCACAGATACGCAGTATTTT.

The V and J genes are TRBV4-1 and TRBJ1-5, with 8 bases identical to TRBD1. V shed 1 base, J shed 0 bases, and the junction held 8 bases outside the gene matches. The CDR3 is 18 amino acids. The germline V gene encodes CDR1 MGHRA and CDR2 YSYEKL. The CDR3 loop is CASSQAPGQAISNQPQHF. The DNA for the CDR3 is TGCGCCAGCAGCCAAGCCCCGGGACAGGCAATTAGCAATCAGCCCCAGCATTTT.

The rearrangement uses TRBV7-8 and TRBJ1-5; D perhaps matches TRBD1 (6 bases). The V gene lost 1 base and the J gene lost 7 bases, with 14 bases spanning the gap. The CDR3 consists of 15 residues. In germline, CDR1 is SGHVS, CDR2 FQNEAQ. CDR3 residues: CASSLGGGRRQPQHF. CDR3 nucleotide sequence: TGTGCCAGCAGCTTAGGTGGGGGGCGCCGGCAGCCCCAGCATTTT. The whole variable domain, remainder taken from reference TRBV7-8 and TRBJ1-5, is GAGVSQSPRYKVAKRGQDVALRCDPISGHVSLFWYQQALGQGPEFLTYFQNEAQLDKSGLPSDRFFAERPEGSVSTLKIQRTQQEDSAVYLCASSLGGGRRQPQHFGDGTRLSIL.

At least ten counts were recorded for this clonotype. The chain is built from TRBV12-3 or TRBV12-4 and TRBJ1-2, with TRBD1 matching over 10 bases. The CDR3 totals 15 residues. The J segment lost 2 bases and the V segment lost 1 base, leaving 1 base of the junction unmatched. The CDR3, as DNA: TGTGCCAGCAGTTTAGGGGGACAGGGGAACTATGGCTACACCTTC. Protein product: CASSLGGQGNYGYTF.

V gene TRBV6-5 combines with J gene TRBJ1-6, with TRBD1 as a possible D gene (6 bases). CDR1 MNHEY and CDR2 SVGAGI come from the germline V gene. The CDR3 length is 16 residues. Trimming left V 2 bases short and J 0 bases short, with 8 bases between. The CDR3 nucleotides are TGTGCCAGCAGTTACAGGGGGAGCTCCTATAATTCACCCCTCCACTTT. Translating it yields CASSYRGSSYNSPLHF.

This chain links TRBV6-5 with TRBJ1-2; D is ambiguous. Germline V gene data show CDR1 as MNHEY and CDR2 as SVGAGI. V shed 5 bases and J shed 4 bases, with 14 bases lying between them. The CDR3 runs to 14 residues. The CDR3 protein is CASSATGELYGYTF. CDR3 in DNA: TGTGCCAGCAGTGCAACCGGGGAGCTCTATGGCTACACCTTC.

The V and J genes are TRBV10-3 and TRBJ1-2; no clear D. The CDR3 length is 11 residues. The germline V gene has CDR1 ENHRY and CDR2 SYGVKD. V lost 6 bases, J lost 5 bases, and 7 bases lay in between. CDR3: CAIRAVYGYTF. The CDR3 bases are TGTGCCATCAGGGCAGTTTATGGCTACACCTTC.

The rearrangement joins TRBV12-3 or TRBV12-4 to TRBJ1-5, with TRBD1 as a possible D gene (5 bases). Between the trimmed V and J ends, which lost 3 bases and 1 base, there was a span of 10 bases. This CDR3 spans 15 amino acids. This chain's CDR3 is CASSLRGKSNQPQHF. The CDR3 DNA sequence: TGTGCCAGCAGTTTGAGGGGAAAGAGCAATCAGCCCCAGCATTTT.

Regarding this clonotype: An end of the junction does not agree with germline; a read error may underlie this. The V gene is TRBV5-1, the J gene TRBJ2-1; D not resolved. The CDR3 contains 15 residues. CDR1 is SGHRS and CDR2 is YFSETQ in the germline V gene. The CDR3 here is CASSSTALSYNEQIF. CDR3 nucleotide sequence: TGCGCCAGCAGCTCTACAGCGCTCTCCTACAATGAGCAGATCTTC.

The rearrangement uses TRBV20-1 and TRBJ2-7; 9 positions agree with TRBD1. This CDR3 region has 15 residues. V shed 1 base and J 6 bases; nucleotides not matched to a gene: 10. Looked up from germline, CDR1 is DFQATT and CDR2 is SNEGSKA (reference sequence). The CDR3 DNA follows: TGCAGTGCTAGAGCCCCGGGGACAGGGCCCTTCGAGCAGTACTTC. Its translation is CSARAPGTGPFEQYF.

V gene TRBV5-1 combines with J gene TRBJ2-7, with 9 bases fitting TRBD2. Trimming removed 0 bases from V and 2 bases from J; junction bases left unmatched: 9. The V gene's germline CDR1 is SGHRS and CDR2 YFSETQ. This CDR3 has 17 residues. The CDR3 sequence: CASSLGLADSYPYEQYF. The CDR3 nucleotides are TGCGCCAGCAGCTTGGGACTAGCGGATTCATACCCCTACGAGCAGTACTTC.

CDR3 sequence (DNA): TGTGCCAGCAGACAAGGACAGTCAGGTGAAAAACTGTTTTTT. Its translation is CASRQGQSGEKLFF. The V gene is TRBV12-3 or TRBV12-4, the J gene TRBJ1-4; TRBD1 might be the D (6 bases). CDR3 length: 14 residues. V dropped 6 bases and J dropped 7 bases, with 15 bases sitting between them.

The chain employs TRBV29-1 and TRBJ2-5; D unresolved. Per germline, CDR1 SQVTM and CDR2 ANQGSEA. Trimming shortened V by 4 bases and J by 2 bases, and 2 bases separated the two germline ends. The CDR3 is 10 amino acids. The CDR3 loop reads CSVGQETQYF. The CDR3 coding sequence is TGCAGCGTTGGGCAAGAGACCCAGTACTTC.

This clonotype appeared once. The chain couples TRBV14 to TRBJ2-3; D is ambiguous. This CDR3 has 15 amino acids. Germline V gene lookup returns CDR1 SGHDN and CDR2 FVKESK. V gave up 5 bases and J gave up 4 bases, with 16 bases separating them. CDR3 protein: CASSSPGFFADTQYF. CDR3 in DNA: TGTGCCAGCAGCTCGCCAGGTTTCTTTGCAGATACGCAGTATTTT.